Shown below are 25 T cell receptor beta chains from a single sample sequenced in a study of blood T cells in healthy people across ages. Next came a second PCR, run for about 7 to 11 cycles, which used a sample-barcoded 5' primer along with a J-beta primer mix. TCRdb analysed the 5' RACE reads with MiXCR anew, one entry per CDR3 protein. The sample shows about 1.7 million distinct CDR3 sequences, 28% of them seen only once. Sequenced material: blood. The source is a woman in her 30s in good health.

This clonotype was detected ten times or more. The chain combines TRBV7-9 with TRBJ2-7; 8 nucleotides align to TRBD2. In germline, CDR1 is SEHNR, CDR2 FQNEAQ (reference sequence). J lost 0 bases, V lost 6 bases, and 10 bases had no gene match. This CDR3 is 16 amino acids long. CDR3 region: CASRRSGGTNSYEQYF. The CDR3 region has the DNA TGTGCCAGCAGAAGGAGCGGGGGTACCAACTCCTACGAGCAGTACTTC. The full variable domain, completed using reference TRBV7-9 and TRBJ2-7, is DTGVSQNPRHKITKRGQNVTFRCDPISEHNRLYWYRQTLGQGPEFLTYFQNEAQLEKSRLLSDRFSAERPKGSFSTLEIQRTEQGDSAMYLCASRRSGGTNSYEQYFGPGTRLTVT.

The V and J genes are TRBV27 and TRBJ2-1, with TRBD2 as a possible D gene (6 bases). CDR1 is MNHEY, CDR2 SMNVEV, per germline (reference sequence). V was trimmed by 5 bases and J by 3 bases, leaving 17 bases between them. The CDR3 runs 16 residues. CDR3 sequence reads: CASSRFRDLDYNEQFF. CDR3 bases: TGTGCCAGCAGTAGGTTCCGGGACTTGGACTACAATGAGCAGTTCTTC.

The J gene is TRBJ2-7, the V gene TRBV27; D not resolved. V was pared by 3 bases and J by 1 base, with 7 bases between. This CDR3 has 13 amino acids. CDR1 and CDR2 from the germline V gene are MNHEY and SMNVEV (reference sequence). This CDR3 reads CASSFKPSYEQYF. The CDR3, as DNA: TGTGCCAGCAGTTTTAAACCGTCCTACGAGCAGTACTTC.

This clonotype was found a few times. V is TRBV10-3 and J is TRBJ2-1; the match to TRBD2 covers 7 bases. The V gene end was trimmed by 8 bases and the J gene end by 7 bases; junction bases not matched to a gene: 17. CDR1 ENHRY and CDR2 SYGVKD come from the germline V gene. This CDR3 region has 16 residues. The CDR3 DNA reads as TGTGCCATCGGGGAAGGAGAAGCGGGGAGGGGAAATGAGCAGTTCTTC. It yields the protein CAIGEGEAGRGNEQFF.

The V and J genes are TRBV5-4 and TRBJ2-1, with 10 bases lining up with TRBD1. The CDR3 extends over 15 amino acids. The germline V gene has CDR1 SGHNT and CDR2 YYREEE (reference sequence). The V segment lost 5 bases and the J segment 9 bases; nucleotides outside the gene matches: 11. DNA for the CDR3: TGTGCCAGCAGACCCGGGACAGGGGAGGTTAGTGAGCAGTTCTTC. Translated: CASRPGTGEVSEQFF.

This clonotype was detected ten times or more. The chain employs TRBV12-3 or TRBV12-4 and TRBJ2-7; TRBD1 might be the D (6 bases). The CDR3 covers 12 residues. Trimming pared 5 bases from V and 4 bases from J, leaving 9 bases between. The CDR3 loop is CASSIRGYEQYF. CDR3 coding DNA: TGTGCCAGCAGTATCAGGGGTTACGAGCAGTACTTC.

The chain has TRBV5-1 and TRBJ1-6; no definite D call. Trimming removed 3 bases from V and 9 bases from J, with 22 bases in between. CDR3 length equals 17 residues. Looked up from germline, CDR1 is SGHRS and CDR2 is YFSETQ. The CDR3 here is CASSSRPPGSGISPLHF. The CDR3 DNA sequence: TGCGCCAGCAGCTCCAGACCCCCGGGATCGGGAATTTCACCCCTCCACTTT.

The chain couples TRBV29-1 to TRBJ2-7; 11 nucleotides agree with TRBD1. This CDR3 spans 12 amino acids. CDR1 SQVTM and CDR2 ANQGSEA come from the germline V gene. V lost 7 bases to trimming and J lost 7 bases; unmatched junction nucleotides: 6. The CDR3: CSALGDRGEQYF. As DNA, the CDR3 is TGCAGCGCCCTTGGGGACAGGGGGGAGCAGTACTTC.

Regarding this clonotype: One junction end disagrees with the germline gene, perhaps due to a read error. The chain uses TRBV3-1 and TRBJ2-4; D not resolved. CDR3 length: 15 amino acids. CDR1 is LGHDT and CDR2 is YNNKEL in the germline V gene (reference sequence). The CDR3 sequence: CASSQVIGGVNIRYF. As DNA, the CDR3 is TGTGCCAGCAGCCAAGTCATCGGTGGGGTGAACATTCGGTACTTC.

This clonotype was detected only a few times. The V call is TRBV12-3 or TRBV12-4, the J call TRBJ1-4, with D unclear. CDR3 length: 16 residues. Between the trimmed V and J ends, which lost 6 bases and 6 bases, there was a span of 20 bases. CDR3 coding DNA: TGTGCCAGCAGATCACTCACGGCAGACGATTATGAAAAACTGTTTTTT. Its protein is CASRSLTADDYEKLFF.

This chain links TRBV28 with TRBJ1-2; D is possibly TRBD1 (5 bases). Per germline, CDR1 MDHEN and CDR2 SYDVKM. This CDR3 has 14 residues. V was shortened by 1 base and J by 10 bases, with 16 bases between the two germline ends. The CDR3 DNA sequence: TGTGCCAGCAGTTTATACTTGACAGAGGATGACTACACCTTC. Amino acid sequence: CASSLYLTEDDYTF.

The chain recombines TRBV10-3 with TRBJ1-2; 7 bases are a match to TRBD1. The CDR3 loop spans 14 amino acids. Germline V gene lookup returns CDR1 ENHRY and CDR2 SYGVKD. V trimming: 6 bases; J trimming: 5 bases; junction bases outside the gene matches: 9. CDR3: CAIRGGTAEYGYTF. In nucleotides, the CDR3 is TGTGCCATCAGAGGGGGGACAGCTGAATATGGCTACACCTTC.

The rearrangement joins TRBV2 to TRBJ2-2; 8 nucleotides line up with TRBD1. The length of the CDR3 is 15 residues. Germline loops: CDR1 SNHLY, CDR2 FYNNEI. The trim removed 3 bases at V and 7 bases at J, leaving 7 bases unmatched. CDR3 in DNA: TGTGCCAGCAGTGAGGACAGGGAACTTGGCGGGGAGCTGTTTTTT. Translation gives CASSEDRELGGELFF. Complete variable domain (other parts from reference TRBV2 and TRBJ2-2): EPEVTQTPSHQVTQMGQEVILRCVPISNHLYFYWYRQILGQKVEFLVSFYNNEISEKSEIFDDQFSVERPDGSNFTLKIRSTKLEDSAMYFCASSEDRELGGELFFGEGSRLTVL.

The V call is TRBV12-3 or TRBV12-4, the J call TRBJ1-1, with D perhaps matching TRBD1 (5 bases). The CDR3 has 17 residues. Trimming left V 5 bases short and J 1 base short, with 20 bases between. The DNA for the CDR3 is TGTGCCAGCAGTCCTGGCTCCGTGGGGGGGTCGAACACTGAAGCTTTCTTT. This codes for CASSPGSVGGSNTEAFF.

This rearrangement joins TRBV15 to TRBJ2-3; D gene uncertain. Trimming pared 3 bases from V and 0 bases from J, leaving 4 bases between. The CDR3 spans 13 residues. The germline V gene encodes CDR1 LNHNV and CDR2 YYDKDF (reference sequence). The DNA for the CDR3 is TGTGCCACCAGCAGGGGTAGCACAGATACGCAGTATTTT. It codes for CATSRGSTDTQYF.

This chain links TRBV4-3 with TRBJ2-1; 8 nucleotides align to TRBD2. CDR3 length: 13 amino acids. Losses at the gene ends were 3 bases for V and 9 bases for J; bases not matched to a gene: 4. Germline loops: CDR1 LGHNA, CDR2 YSLEER. The CDR3 sequence: CASSHREGGEQFF. The CDR3 coding sequence is TGCGCCAGCAGCCACCGGGAGGGCGGTGAGCAGTTCTTC.

J is TRBJ1-3 and V is TRBV20-1; D remains unclear. V lost 6 bases, J lost 4 bases, and 16 bases lay in between. This CDR3 contains 14 residues. Germline assignment: CDR1 DFQATT and CDR2 SNEGSKA (reference sequence). This CDR3 is CSAGRGDYGNTIYF. CDR3 DNA sequence: TGCAGTGCAGGACGGGGAGACTACGGAAACACCATATATTTT.

This clonotype occurred once. The V call is TRBV5-1, the J call TRBJ1-2; TRBD1 agrees at 8 bases. The CDR3 loop spans 13 amino acids. The V segment lost 2 bases and the J segment 10 bases; nucleotides outside the gene matches: 7. The V gene's germline CDR1 is SGHRS and CDR2 YFSETQ. CDR3 residues: CASSFQGATDYTF. The CDR3 DNA sequence: TGCGCCAGCAGCTTCCAGGGGGCGACTGACTACACCTTC.

This clonotype has only a few counts. The V and J genes are TRBV20-1 and TRBJ1-1, with 8 bases lining up with TRBD1. There are 12 residues in the CDR3. Trimming took 3 bases from V and 11 from J; bases not matched to a gene: 8. CDR1 and CDR2 from the germline V gene are DFQATT and SNEGSKA (reference sequence). The CDR3 nucleotides are TGCAGTGCTAGGCCCCCGACAGGGGCGGCTTTCTTT. Its protein is CSARPPTGAAFF.

In its sample, this clonotype is medium-sized. In nucleotides, the CDR3 is TGCAGTGCTAGATCGTTAACGGGACTAGCGGAAATCAGCTCCTACGAGCAGTACTTC. As protein: CSARSLTGLAEISSYEQYF. The rearrangement uses TRBV20-1 and TRBJ2-7; 11 bases are shared with TRBD2. The germline V gene encodes CDR1 DFQATT and CDR2 SNEGSKA (reference sequence). The CDR3 consists of 19 residues. The junction had 15 bases not matched to a gene; V was cut back by 2 bases and J by 0 bases.

About this clonotype itself: A junction end diverges from the germline sequence, so it may reflect a read error. J is TRBJ2-3 and V is TRBV14; D not certain. The CDR3 consists of 15 residues. Germline lookup yields CDR1 SGHDN and CDR2 FVKESK. CDR3 protein: CAGSQEVDGTDTQYF. In nucleotides, the CDR3 is TGTGCCGGCAGCCAAGAGGTGGATGGCACAGATACGCAGTATTTT.

The rearrangement joins TRBV7-3 to TRBJ2-3; a possible D gene is TRBD2 (5 bases). Trimming stripped 1 base from V and 5 bases from J, with 13 bases between. Germline-derived CDR1 and CDR2 are SGHTA and FQGTGA. The CDR3 contains 15 residues. CDR3 DNA sequence: TGTGCCAGCAGCTTAAGTTTGGCTAGCCAAGATACGCAGTATTTT. Protein sequence: CASSLSLASQDTQYF. Using reference TRBV7-3 and TRBJ2-3 for the parts outside the CDR3, the full variable domain is GAGVSQTPSNKVTEKGKYVELRCDPISGHTALYWYRQSLGQGPEFLIYFQGTGAADDSGLPNDRFFAVRPEGSVSTLKIQRTERGDSAVYLCASSLSLASQDTQYFGPGTRLTVL.

This clonotype turned up a few times. The chain carries TRBV29-1 and TRBJ2-7, with 7 bases lining up with TRBD2. Germline V gene lookup returns CDR1 SQVTM and CDR2 ANQGSEA. The CDR3 spans 13 residues. J gave up 3 bases and V 2 bases, and 4 bases lay outside the gene matches. The CDR3, as DNA: TGCAGCGTTGAAAGGCGGGGGAACTACGAGCAGTACTTC. It is translated as CSVERRGNYEQYF.

This clonotype was found a few times. The chain combines TRBV10-3 with TRBJ2-3, with 9 bases lining up with TRBD2. Germline loops: CDR1 ENHRY, CDR2 SYGVKD. The V gene end was trimmed by 1 base and the J gene end by 4 bases; junction bases not matched to a gene: 3. The CDR3 is made up of 15 amino acids. In nucleotides, the CDR3 is TGTGCCATCAGTGAGTGGCAGCGGGGGGCAGATACGCAGTATTTT. It translates to CAISEWQRGADTQYF.

This clonotype was counted many times. The chain links TRBV29-1 to TRBJ2-4; 7 positions agree with TRBD1. CDR1 and CDR2 (germline): SQVTM, ANQGSEA. V was pared by 6 bases and J by 0 bases, with 8 bases of the junction left unmatched. The CDR3 runs to 15 residues. The CDR3 DNA sequence: TGCAGCGTGACAGGGACGGTCCTAGCCAAAAACATTCAGTACTTC. Protein product: CSVTGTVLAKNIQYF.